This is a list of T cell receptor beta chains from one sample in a study of blood T cell repertoires in COVID-19. Produced via immunoSEQ multiplex PCR; TCRdb's table is partial and in-frame only. This table holds around 280,000 clones, around nine tenths found once. The sequenced material came from PBMCs or T cells enriched from blood (not recorded which). Source of these receptors: a woman aged 35 to 49 who had recovered from COVID-19. The CDR3 runs from the conserved cysteine through the conserved F or W. A D gene is named only where the DNA matches it firmly. The size entry is marked missing in some rows and otherwise reads once, few, many or a size class.

TRBJ1-5 | TRBV27 | 15 | - | - | CASSPSRVGNQPQHF | TGTGCCAGCAGCCCAAGCAGGGTGGGCAATCAGCCCCAGCATTTT
TRBJ1-2 | TRBV6-2/TRBV6-3 | 14 | - | - | CASSYSGGLNGYTF | TGTGCCAGCAGTTACTCGGGGGGTCTGAATGGCTACACCTTC
TRBJ1-3 | TRBV6-5 | 14 | TRBD1 | - | CASSRDRAGNTIYF | TGTGCCAGCAGCCGGGACAGGGCGGGAAACACCATATATTTT
TRBJ2-1 | TRBV11-3 | 12 | - | - | CASSLGANEQFF | TGTGCCAGCAGCTTGGGAGCCAATGAGCAGTTCTTC
TRBJ2-7 | TRBV2 | 14 | - | - | CASSLLGPPYEQYF | TGTGCCAGCAGTTTATTGGGGCCGCCCTACGAGCAGTACTTC
TRBJ2-2 | TRBV7-3 | 16 | - | - | CASSFTGTRNTGELFF | TGTGCCAGCAGCTTCACCGGGACACGTAATACCGGGGAGCTGTTTTTT
TRBJ1-2 | TRBV28 | 15 | - | - | CASSLPPDSGVGYTF | TGTGCCAGCAGTTTGCCGCCAGACTCAGGGGTCGGCTACACCTTC
TRBJ2-7 | TRBV7-8 | 17 | TRBD2 | once | CASSFANRGLAGVEQYF | TGTGCCAGCAGCTTTGCGAATCGGGGACTAGCGGGAGTTGAGCAGTACTTC
TRBJ2-7 | TRBV5-6 | 13 | - | once | CASSLPQSYEQYF | TGTGCCAGCAGCTTGCCGCAGTCATACGAGCAGTACTTC
TRBJ1-5 | TRBV19 | 14 | TRBD1 | - | CASSLGTGEQPQHF | TGTGCCAGTAGCCTCGGGACAGGGGAACAGCCCCAGCATTTT
TRBJ2-4 | TRBV7-9 | 13 | TRBD1 | few | CASSLRGQDIQYF | TGTGCCAGCAGCTTGAGGGGGCAGGACATTCAGTACTTC
TRBJ1-6 | TRBV19 | 13 | TRBD1 | - | CASKGTGVPPLHF | TGTGCCAGTAAAGGGACAGGGGTTCCACCCCTCCACTTT
TRBJ2-4 | TRBV4-2 | 16 | TRBD1 | - | CASSPDGQGVKNIQYF | TGTGCCAGCAGCCCAGACGGACAGGGGGTCAAAAACATTCAGTACTTC
TRBJ2-1 | TRBV28 | 16 | TRBD2 | - | CASSPSGTSGYNEQFF | TGTGCCAGCAGTCCCTCCGGGACTAGCGGGTACAATGAGCAGTTCTTC
TRBJ1-5 | TRBV28 | 14 | TRBD1 | - | CASSFRGLVGPQHF | TGTGCCAGCAGTTTCAGGGGGCTTGTTGGGCCCCAGCATTTT
TRBJ2-7 | TRBV11-2 | 13 | TRBD2 | - | CASSWTSAYEQYF | TGTGCCAGCAGCTGGACTAGCGCCTACGAGCAGTACTTC
TRBJ2-3 | TRBV30 | 15 | TRBD2 | - | CAWSRLAGPEDTQYF | TGTGCCTGGAGCCGACTAGCCGGGCCTGAAGATACGCAGTATTTT
TRBJ1-2 | TRBV2 | 15 | - | - | CASSHPFVRANGYTF | TGTGCCAGCTCACACCCATTCGTCAGGGCGAATGGCTACACCTTC
TRBJ1-6 | TRBV9 | 16 | - | - | CASSGAQGGYNSPLHF | TGTGCCAGCAGCGGAGCACAGGGAGGGTATAATTCACCCCTCCACTTT
TRBJ2-1 | TRBV9 | 15 | - | - | CASSVAPSPYNEQFF | TGTGCCAGCAGCGTAGCCCCTAGCCCCTACAATGAGCAGTTCTTC
TRBJ2-3 | TRBV28 | 17 | TRBD2 | - | CASSLLSGIRGTDTQYF | TGTGCCAGCAGTTTACTTAGCGGGATAAGGGGCACAGATACGCAGTATTTT
TRBJ2-7 | TRBV6-5 | 12 | - | - | CASKGGDYEQYF | TGTGCCAGCAAGGGAGGTGACTACGAGCAGTACTTC
TRBJ2-2 | TRBV5-6 | 15 | - | - | CASRLRGANTGELFF | TGTGCCAGCAGGTTGAGAGGAGCGAACACCGGGGAGCTGTTTTTT
TRBJ1-2 | TRBV6-1 | 16 | TRBD1 | - | CASSEALAGGYYGYTF | TGTGCCAGCAGTGAAGCGTTGGCAGGGGGGTACTATGGCTACACCTTC
TRBJ1-2 | TRBV28 | 13 | - | - | CASRVPGDYGYTF | TGTGCCAGCAGGGTTCCAGGGGACTATGGCTACACCTTC
TRBJ1-6 | TRBV5-3 | 16 | TRBD1 | - | CARSSTGGVYNSPLHF | TGTGCCAGAAGCTCCACAGGGGGCGTTTATAATTCACCCCTCCACTTT
TRBJ1-6 | TRBV11-1 | 15 | - | - | CASSLEGIGNSPLHF | TGTGCCAGCAGCTTAGAGGGGATTGGGAATTCACCCCTCCACTTT
TRBJ1-5 | TRBV28 | 15 | TRBD1 | - | CASRGTGGGNQPQHF | TGTGCCAGCAGAGGAACAGGGGGTGGTAATCAGCCCCAGCATTTT
TRBJ2-3 | TRBV6-5 | 15 | TRBD1 | once | CASSLTGNPPDTQYF | TGTGCCAGCAGTCTGACAGGGAACCCCCCGGATACGCAGTATTTT
TRBJ2-1 | TRBV5-1 | 14 | TRBD2 | - | CASRRLAEYNEQFF | TGCGCCAGTCGCCGGCTAGCGGAATACAATGAGCAGTTCTTC
TRBJ1-5 | TRBV11-2 | 13 | TRBD1 | - | CASSRGGHQPQHF | TGTGCCAGCAGCAGAGGGGGCCATCAGCCCCAGCATTTT
TRBJ1-2 | TRBV5-6 | 14 | - | - | CASSLGASDYGYTF | TGTGCCAGCAGCTTGGGAGCTTCCGACTATGGCTACACCTTC
TRBJ1-1 | TRBV27 | 14 | - | - | CASSLDLRGTEAFF | TGTGCCAGCAGTTTAGACTTGCGGGGGACTGAAGCTTTCTTT
TRBJ2-1 | TRBV28 | 16 | TRBD2 | - | CASSTQAGSSYNEQFF | TGTGCCAGCAGTACCCAAGCGGGGAGCTCCTACAATGAGCAGTTCTTC
TRBJ2-7 | TRBV7-9 | 18 | TRBD1 | few | CASSLARLTGQGLYEQYF | TGTGCCAGCAGCTTAGCGCGTCTAACGGGACAGGGACTTTACGAGCAGTACTTC
TRBJ2-5 | TRBV6-5 | 15 | TRBD2 | - | CASRPGLAPRETQYF | TGTGCCAGCAGACCCGGACTAGCACCTCGAGAGACCCAGTACTTC
TRBJ1-2 | TRBV2 | 13 | - | - | CASSLTGNYGYTF | TGTGCCAGCAGCCTGACTGGGAACTATGGCTACACCTTC
TRBJ1-1 | TRBV20-1 | 13 | - | once | CSASKWRNTEAFF | TGCAGTGCTAGTAAATGGAGAAACACTGAAGCTTTCTTT
TRBJ2-1 | TRBV19 | 14 | TRBD2 | few | CASMGVAGVNEQFF | TGTGCCAGTATGGGGGTAGCGGGAGTCAACGAGCAGTTCTTC
TRBJ1-2 | TRBV10-1 | 12 | - | - | CASKKRENGYTF | TGCGCCAGCAAAAAACGCGAGAATGGCTACACCTTC
TRBJ2-7 | TRBV6-2/TRBV6-3 | 14 | TRBD2 | - | CASSYGLAGYEQYF | TGTGCCAGCAGTTATGGCCTAGCGGGTTACGAGCAGTACTTC
TRBJ1-4 | TRBV7-9 | 11 | - | few | CASSSSLKLFF | TGTGCCAGCAGCTCCTCCCTAAAACTGTTTTTT
TRBJ2-7 | TRBV3-1/TRBV3-2 | 13 | - | - | CASSRLDPYEQYF | TGTGCCAGCAGCCGTTTAGATCCCTACGAGCAGTACTTC